Presented here are 9 T cell receptor beta chains from one specimen sequenced in a study of shared clonotypes between healthy human individuals. Sequenced by immunoSEQ multiplex PCR; TCRdb stores in-frame clones only, minus some. Counted here are 110,000 or so clones, roughly 70% occurring once; the ten biggest clones make up 24%. Specimen: memory CD8+ T cells sorted from blood. Subset noted: CD45RO+ cells pooled with CCR7-negative TemRA cells. All receptors come from a woman aged 30 to 39 in good health.

The V call is TRBV28, the J call TRBJ1-5; D might be TRBD1 (6 bases). CDR1 and CDR2 from the germline V gene are MDHEN and SYDVKM. V shed 5 bases and J shed 0 bases, with 14 bases lying between them. This CDR3 contains 16 residues. The CDR3 loop is CASSPLDSVSNQPQHF. The CDR3 bases are TGTGCCAGCAGTCCTTTGGACAGCGTTAGCAATCAGCCCCAGCATTTT.

This clone came up many times. The CDR3 protein is CASSVTSGPFSTDTQYF. For the CDR3, the DNA is TGTGCCAGCAGTGTGACTAGCGGACCGTTTAGCACAGATACGCAGTATTTT. The chain joins TRBV25-1 to TRBJ2-3; 9 bases fit TRBD2. This CDR3 spans 17 amino acids. Trimming removed 4 bases from V and 0 bases from J; junction bases left unmatched: 8. The V gene's germline CDR1 is MGHDK and CDR2 SYGVNS.

The V and J genes are TRBV27 and TRBJ2-2; 9 nucleotides match TRBD1. The V and J ends lost 4 bases and 4 bases, in that order; junction bases with no gene match: 4. This CDR3 region has 15 residues. Germline CDR1 and CDR2: MNHEY and SMNVEV (reference sequence). The CDR3 is CASSSGTGSTGELFF. CDR3 nucleotides: TGTGCCAGCAGTTCCGGGACAGGGAGCACCGGGGAGCTGTTTTTT.

The gene calls are TRBV11-3 and TRBJ2-2, with unresolved D. V was pared by 2 bases and J by 5 bases, with 3 bases between. CDR1 and CDR2 from the germline V gene are SGHNT and YENEEA. The CDR3 loop spans 12 amino acids. CDR3 DNA sequence: TGTGCCAGCAGCTTAATGACCGGGGAGCTGTTTTTT. Protein product: CASSLMTGELFF.

A single count supports this clone. The chain has TRBV23-1 and TRBJ2-7, with 13 bases aligning to TRBD2. TRBV23-1 carries the ORF label, with uncertain function. Unmatched junction bases numbered 2, after V lost 2 bases and J lost 1 base. The CDR3 has 16 residues. CDR3: CASSQEGLAGSYEQYF. In DNA form, the CDR3 reads TGCGCCAGCAGTCAAGAGGGACTAGCGGGATCCTACGAGCAGTACTTC.

The chain joins TRBV5-1 to TRBJ2-3; 10 bases map to TRBD2. The CDR3 has 15 amino acids. V was pared by 0 bases and J by 6 bases, with 4 bases of the junction left unmatched. Looked up from germline, CDR1 is SGHRS and CDR2 is YFSETQ. The CDR3 bases are TGCGCCAGCAGCTTGGGTACTAGCGGGATGGATACGCAGTATTTT. It specifies CASSLGTSGMDTQYF.

In this sample, this clone turned up many times. J is TRBJ2-3 and V is TRBV10-3; TRBD2 matches 13 bases. From germline, CDR1 is ENHRY and CDR2 SYGVKD. V lost 5 bases, J lost 6 bases, and 8 bases stayed unmatched. This CDR3 region has 16 residues. CDR3 nucleotide sequence: TGTGCCATCAGTCCCTCGGGGACTAGCGGGGAGGATACGCAGTATTTT. This codes for CAISPSGTSGEDTQYF.

The sample holds one count of this clone. The chain recombines TRBV25-1 with TRBJ2-5; perhaps TRBD2 as D (5 bases). Looked up from germline, CDR1 is MGHDK and CDR2 is SYGVNS. The CDR3 extends over 15 amino acids. Trimming removed 3 bases at V and 2 bases at J, with 13 bases between. The CDR3 sequence: CASSESADPQETQYF. The CDR3 DNA follows: TGTGCCAGCAGTGAGTCAGCGGACCCGCAAGAGACCCAGTACTTC.

This clone was observed a handful of times. V is TRBV5-6 and J is TRBJ2-7; the D gene is possibly TRBD1 (6 bases). The germline CDR1 and CDR2 sequences are SGHDT and YYEEEE. This CDR3 has 14 residues. The ends were cut back, 1 base at V and 4 bases at J, with 12 bases in the middle. CDR3 region: CASSLYTGNYEQYF. DNA of the CDR3: TGTGCCAGCAGCTTGTATACAGGGAATTACGAGCAGTACTTC.